The 17 T cell receptor beta chains listed next were all sequenced from one sample in a study of T cell responses to AZD1222 COVID-19 vaccine. Clones were read by immunoSEQ multiplex PCR, and TCRdb kept only the in-frame ones, dropping some. The table records fewer than 200,000 clones, around 90% of them present only once. The material sequenced was peripheral blood, taken on day 0 of AZD1222 vaccination. The receptors were sampled from an adult in good health.

The chain combines TRBV6-5 with TRBJ1-2, with 10 bases lining up with TRBD1. Germline-derived CDR1 and CDR2 are MNHEY and SVGAGI. The CDR3 runs to 12 residues. Germline trimming cut 10 bases from V and 7 bases from J; bases unmatched to any gene: 6. In DNA, the CDR3 is TGTGCCACTCGACAGGGGGCGCTTGGCTACACCTTC. This encodes CATRQGALGYTF.

The chain couples TRBV7-2 to TRBJ1-1, with D maybe TRBD1 (6 bases). The CDR3 has 13 residues. Trimming removed 4 bases from V and 7 bases from J, with 13 bases in between. Germline loops: CDR1 SGHTA, CDR2 FQGNSA. CDR3 sequence: CASSSTGRNEAFF. DNA for the CDR3: TGTGCCAGCAGCTCCACAGGGAGGAATGAAGCTTTCTTT.

This clone was counted a single time. The J gene is TRBJ1-2, the V gene TRBV6-2 or TRBV6-3; TRBD1 agrees at 7 bases. V lost 4 bases and J lost 2; bases outside the gene matches: 1. This CDR3 is 13 amino acids long. Germline values: CDR1 MNHEY, CDR2 SVGEGT. CDR3 sequence: CASSWTGNYGYTF. CDR3 DNA: TGTGCCAGCAGTTGGACAGGAAACTATGGCTACACCTTC.

The chain carries TRBV6-5 and TRBJ1-3; D not resolved. The CDR3 spans 14 residues. In germline, CDR1 is MNHEY, CDR2 SVGAGI. V gave up 7 bases and J gave up 8 bases, with 18 bases separating them. This CDR3 is CASMRSHRRDTIYF. In DNA, the CDR3 is TGTGCCAGCATGAGGTCCCACCGCCGGGACACCATATATTTT.

V and J are TRBV10-1 and TRBJ2-3, with D possibly TRBD2 on 6 matching bases. Germline lookup yields CDR1 WNHNN and CDR2 SYGVQD (reference sequence). This CDR3 comprises 16 residues. Between the trimmed V and J ends, which lost 3 bases and 4 bases, there was a span of 17 bases. The CDR3 coding sequence is TGCGCCAGCAGTGATCAACGACTAGTTGGAGCAGATACGCAGTATTTT. It specifies CASSDQRLVGADTQYF.

This chain uses TRBV2 with TRBJ2-6, with D possibly being TRBD1 or TRBD2 (5 bases each). The germline gives CDR1 SNHLY, CDR2 FYNNEI. Trimming took 6 bases from V and 0 from J, leaving 6 bases between them. The CDR3 totals 14 residues. As DNA, the CDR3 is TGTGCCAGCAGGGGGGTCTCTGGGGCCAACGTCCTGACTTTC. Amino acid sequence: CASRGVSGANVLTF.

The V gene is TRBV7-3, the J gene TRBJ2-2; a possible D gene is TRBD2 (5 bases). The length of the CDR3 is 15 residues. V was cut by 5 bases and J by 3 bases, with 13 bases left in between. CDR1 and CDR2 (germline): SGHTA, FQGTGA. CDR3 bases: TGTGCCAGCAGCCCATACGGGCGGGACACCGGGGAGCTGTTTTTT. Translated, it gives CASSPYGRDTGELFF.

The rearrangement uses TRBV7-9 and TRBJ1-2; the match to TRBD1 covers 7 bases. The CDR3 is 13 residues long. Germline V CDR1 and CDR2: SEHNR, FQNEAQ (reference sequence). The ends lost 4 bases at V and 4 bases at J; junction bases unmatched: 3. The CDR3 bases are TGTGCCAGCAGCTCGGGACAGATCTATGGCTACACCTTC. It translates to CASSSGQIYGYTF.

Worth noting for this clone: Other DNA sequences in this sample translate to the same CDR3. The chain has TRBV29-1 and TRBJ1-1; 8 nucleotides match TRBD1. V gave up 4 bases and J gave up 1 base; unmatched junction bases: 2. The length of the CDR3 is 13 residues. Germline CDR1 is SQVTM and CDR2 is ANQGSEA. Here the CDR3 reads CSVGDRGNTEAFF. CDR3 nucleotides: TGCAGCGTTGGCGACAGGGGGAACACTGAAGCTTTCTTT.

This clone was seen just once. CDR3 protein: CASSQEGTVINTGELFF. The DNA of the CDR3 is TGTGCCAGCAGCCAAGAAGGCACAGTTATAAACACCGGGGAGCTGTTTTTT. The chain couples TRBV4-2 to TRBJ2-2; D is undetermined. There are 17 residues in the CDR3. Per germline, CDR1 LGHNA and CDR2 YNFKEQ. Trimming shortened V by 0 bases and J by 2 bases, and 13 bases separated the two germline ends.

This chain uses TRBV7-8 with TRBJ2-7; TRBD1 agrees at 11 bases. The CDR3 loop spans 15 amino acids. Germline lookup yields CDR1 SGHVS and CDR2 FQNEAQ. With V trimmed by 3 bases and J by 3 bases, 4 bases remained unmatched. The DNA for the CDR3 is TGTGCCAGCAGCTTCCCGGGACAGGGGGTCTACGAGCAGTACTTC. It yields the protein CASSFPGQGVYEQYF.

This chain uses TRBV9 with TRBJ1-2; 10 bases agree with TRBD1. V lost 1 base and J lost 4; bases outside the gene matches: 4. Germline V gene sequence: CDR1 SGDLS, CDR2 YYNGEE. This CDR3 spans 15 amino acids. As DNA, the CDR3 is TGTGCCAGCAGCGTATGGGACAGGGGAGGCTATGGCTACACCTTC. It is translated as CASSVWDRGGYGYTF.

The gene calls are TRBV28 and TRBJ2-5; TRBD1 might be the D (6 bases). Trimming left V 10 bases short and J 7 bases short, with 19 bases between. The CDR3 runs to 13 residues. The germline CDR1 and CDR2 sequences are MDHEN and SYDVKM. The CDR3 DNA follows: TGTGCCAACTCCCGGGACACATGGGGGACCCAGTACTTC. Translation: CANSRDTWGTQYF.

The chain is built from TRBV27 and TRBJ1-6, with 9 bases aligning to TRBD1. Trimming at V came to 4 bases and at J to 6 bases, leaving 4 bases not matched to a gene. The germline V gene has CDR1 MNHEY and CDR2 SMNVEV (reference sequence). The CDR3 covers 15 residues. Here the CDR3 DNA reads TGTGCCAGCAGTTGGGACAGGGAGGGTAATTCACCCCTCCACTTT. Its translation is CASSWDREGNSPLHF.

The chain joins TRBV24-1 to TRBJ2-1; TRBD2 agrees at 8 bases. Germline trimming cut 1 base from V and 9 bases from J; bases unmatched to any gene: 7. This CDR3 contains 15 residues. Germline loops: CDR1 KGHDR, CDR2 SFDVKD. CDR3 sequence reads: CATSDFTGGASEQFF. The CDR3 DNA reads as TGTGCCACCAGTGATTTCACGGGAGGGGCAAGTGAGCAGTTCTTC.

The CDR3 DNA follows: TGCGCCAGCAGCTTGGCGGGGGTTGGCTCCCCTTCTGGGGCCAACGTCCTGACTTTC. Its protein product is CASSLAGVGSPSGANVLTF. This chain joins TRBV5-1 and TRBJ2-6, with D possibly TRBD2 on 6 matching bases. From germline, CDR1 is SGHRS and CDR2 YFSETQ. This CDR3 has 19 amino acids. Trimming removed 0 bases from V and 1 base from J, with 17 bases in between.

V is TRBV6-2 or TRBV6-3 and J is TRBJ2-2, with TRBD2 matching over 9 bases. J was trimmed by 3 bases and V by 4 bases; bases with no gene match: 9. CDR3 length: 17 amino acids. Germline V lookup: CDR1 MNHEY, CDR2 SVGEGT. In DNA form, the CDR3 reads TGTGCCAGCAGTTGGACCAGCGGGGGGCCGGACACCGGGGAGCTGTTTTTT. Amino acids: CASSWTSGGPDTGELFF.